This T cell receptor (beta chain) was observed in a study of CD8+CD57+ T cells in acquired aplastic anemia. As for the study in general: CD4+ and CD8+ cells, once sorted, gave DNA averaging around 3.2 ug.

The TCR beta profiling, which covered VDJ combination and CDR3 sequence, was carried out using genomic DNA as the template. TCRdb analysed the reads with MiXCR anew, one entry per CDR3 protein. The sample lists 300,000 or so distinct CDR3 sequences, under 65% seen once, with 1.3% in the top ten. The table lists this clonotype with many counts. Antigen unknown. Findings and limits, study-wide: Patients and controls had in common twenty-nine CD8+ CDR3 sequences.

CD8+CD57+ cell expansion had been shown by flow cytometry in patients chosen for sequencing. Severe acquired aplastic anemia was the diagnosis recorded for all patients. With 0 bases removed from V and 7 bases from J, the gap between germline ends came to 12 bases. Germline CDR1 reads LGHDT; CDR2 reads YNNKEL (reference sequence). The CDR3 sequence is 14 residues long. The chain uses TRBV3-1 and TRBJ2-5; either TRBD1 or TRBD2 may fit D (5 bases each). The TCR comes from a human donor with aplastic anemia. Sequencing was done on a sample of sorted CD4+, CD8+, or CD8+CD57+ T cells (not recorded which) from PBMCs. CDR3 DNA: TGTGCCAGCAGCCAAGATGGGGGTTTGGGGACCCAGTACTTC. Amino acids: CASSQDGGLGTQYF.